Listed here are 10 T cell receptor beta chains from one sample, sequenced in a study of T-cell reconstitution after alpha-beta-depleted transplantation in children. A TCRbeta library incorporating unique molecular identifiers was prepared. MiXCR was run by TCRdb on the PCR reads, yielding one entry per CDR3 protein. The data contain hundreds of thousands of distinct CDR3 sequences, about 16% of them singletons. The sequences come from PBMCs, mostly from graft donor cells, collected 360 days after TCRalphabeta/CD19-depleted stem cell transplant. The receptor source for this set is a male patient between 2 and 10 years old who had a stem cell transplant for acute lymphoblastic leukemia, so the T cells may come from the graft donor.

V is TRBV12-3 or TRBV12-4 and J is TRBJ1-5, with no clear D. Trimming left V 5 bases short and J 0 bases short, with 11 bases between. The CDR3 runs 15 residues. CDR3 in amino acids: CASSPGDYSNQPQHF. CDR3 nucleotides: TGTGCCAGCAGTCCGGGCGACTATAGCAATCAGCCCCAGCATTTT.

The J gene is TRBJ2-6, the V gene TRBV7-8, with TRBD2 matching 7 bases. The CDR3 consists of 18 residues. Germline CDR1 SGHVS, CDR2 FQNEAQ. The ends lost 5 bases at V and 1 base at J; junction bases unmatched: 11. The CDR3, as DNA: TGTGCCAGCAGCCCATTGACTAGCCCTCGTTCTGGGGCCAACGTCCTGACTTTC. Translated, it gives CASSPLTSPRSGANVLTF.

The V call is TRBV5-1, the J call TRBJ2-7, with 12 bases lining up with TRBD2. The CDR3 extends over 19 amino acids. V was pared by 3 bases and J by 4 bases, with 17 bases of the junction left unmatched. Germline V gene lookup returns CDR1 SGHRS and CDR2 YFSETQ. CDR3 nucleotides: TGCGCCAGCAGCTCCACCCTTCAACTACTAGCGGGAGGACCGTACGAGCAGTACTTC. The encoded protein is CASSSTLQLLAGGPYEQYF.

This clonotype was seen more than once but under ten times. The chain combines TRBV5-1 with TRBJ2-5; TRBD1 matches at 9 bases. Germline CDR1 reads SGHRS; CDR2 reads YFSETQ. V shed 3 bases and J 0 bases; nucleotides not matched to a gene: 3. This CDR3 has 15 residues. The CDR3 nucleotides read TGCGCCAGCAGCTGGTGGGACAGGGACCAAGAGACCCAGTACTTC. It is translated as CASSWWDRDQETQYF.

The chain joins TRBV28 to TRBJ2-6, with D hard to call. CDR1 and CDR2 (germline): MDHEN, SYDVKM. The V and J ends lost 3 bases and 0 bases respectively, with 9 bases between them. The length of the CDR3 is 16 residues. In DNA, the CDR3 is TGTGCCAGCAGTTTCTGGCCGACCTCTGGGGCCAACGTCCTGACTTTC. Its protein product is CASSFWPTSGANVLTF. Drawing the rest from reference TRBV28 and TRBJ2-6, the complete variable domain is DVKVTQSSRYLVKRTGEKVFLECVQDMDHENMFWYRQDPGLGLRLIYFSYDVKMKEKGDIPEGYSVSREKKERFSLILESASTNQTSMYLCASSFWPTSGANVLTFGAGSRLTVL.

The DNA for the CDR3 is TGTGCCATCAGCAGGAGAGATGGCTACACCTTC. It yields the protein CAISRRDGYTF. This chain uses TRBV10-3 with TRBJ1-2; D is uncertain. Trimming shortened V by 6 bases and J by 6 bases, and 8 bases separated the two germline ends. The CDR3 consists of 11 residues. Germline V lookup: CDR1 ENHRY, CDR2 SYGVKD.

This clonotype was counted many times. The chain links TRBV11-2 to TRBJ2-7, with 13 bases aligning to TRBD2. The CDR3 is made up of 16 amino acids. Germline V gene lookup returns CDR1 SGHAT and CDR2 FQNNGV. V dropped 5 bases and J dropped 2; count of bases not matched to a gene: 6. CDR3 bases: TGTGCCAGCAGCGACGGACTAGCGGGAGAAACCTACGAGCAGTACTTC. Encoded protein: CASSDGLAGETYEQYF.

The V call is TRBV7-9, the J call TRBJ2-7, with 9 bases fitting TRBD1. The CDR3 spans 15 residues. CDR1 is SEHNR and CDR2 is FQNEAQ in the germline V gene (reference sequence). Trimming at V came to 5 bases and at J to 3 bases, leaving 8 bases not matched to a gene. The CDR3 spells CASSQGTGPLYEQYF. In DNA, the CDR3 is TGTGCCAGCAGCCAAGGGACAGGGCCCCTCTACGAGCAGTACTTC. Variable domain in full (rest from reference TRBV7-9 and TRBJ2-7): DTGVSQNPRHKITKRGQNVTFRCDPISEHNRLYWYRQTLGQGPEFLTYFQNEAQLEKSRLLSDRFSAERPKGSFSTLEIQRTEQGDSAMYLCASSQGTGPLYEQYFGPGTRLTVT.

The chain has TRBV29-1 and TRBJ2-1, with 13 nucleotides matching TRBD2. In germline, CDR1 is SQVTM, CDR2 ANQGSEA. The length of the CDR3 is 15 residues. J gave up 8 bases and V 4 bases, and 8 bases lay outside the gene matches. CDR3 loop: CSVGGLAGRSYEQFF. CDR3 nucleotides: TGCAGCGTTGGGGGACTAGCGGGACGTAGCTATGAGCAGTTCTTC.

Only a few counts were recorded for this clonotype. This rearrangement joins TRBV28 to TRBJ1-2, with 8 bases lining up with TRBD1. There are 15 residues in the CDR3. Germline V gives CDR1 MDHEN, CDR2 SYDVKM. J was trimmed by 3 bases and V by 6 bases; bases with no gene match: 9. In DNA, the CDR3 is TGTGCCAGCAGCCCGGGACAGGCGAACCACTATGGCTACACCTTC. It yields the protein CASSPGQANHYGYTF.